The sequence of this T cell receptor beta chain was determined in a study of T-cell reconstitution after alpha-beta-depleted transplantation in children. Study-wide results and limits: Where alpha-beta T cells came from about two months after transplant was reportedly several hundred expanded graft clones. The high TCRbeta diversity at day 60 in some patients came from surviving recipient T cells and thymic progenitors. The main origin of T-cell counts and diversity one year after transplant was newly produced T cells.

A TCRbeta library incorporating unique molecular identifiers was prepared. Using its own MiXCR run on the PCR reads, TCRdb lists one record per CDR3 protein. The sample records about 440,000 distinct CDR3 sequences, around two fifths being singletons. A remark on this clonotype: Its antigen is unidentified.

The V gene lost 1 base and the J gene lost 5 bases, with 13 bases spanning the gap. The CDR3 length is 15 residues. The germline CDR1 and CDR2 sequences are SGHRS and YFSETQ. The rearrangement links TRBV5-1 to TRBJ2-1; D unclear. The TCR sequence derives from a girl under 10 years old with aplastic anemia, due to receive a stem cell transplant. Sequenced material: PBMCs, taken before TCRalphabeta/CD19-depleted stem cell transplant. The DNA of the CDR3 is TGCGCCAGCAGCTTGAGATTGGACGGAAACAATGAGCAGTTCTTC. This sequence encodes CASSLRLDGNNEQFF.